This T cell receptor (beta chain) was sequenced during a study of low-dose radiotherapy and immunotherapy resistance in tumors. Time point given: after trial treatment. The treatment here: LDRT plus nivolumab, ipilimumab, low-dose cyclophosphamide and aspirin (RACIN trial). All of the donors were given nivolumab, ipilimumab, aspirin, low-dose cyclophosphamide and low-dose radiotherapy as part of RACIN, a single-arm trial. V dropped 4 bases and J dropped 5; count of bases not matched to a gene: 4. The CDR3 extends over 13 amino acids. Alpha- and beta-chain coverage of first-strand cDNA came from TRAV- and TRBV-specific primers. The TCRs were subjected to amplification over around 19 PCR cycles employing a constant-region primer in conjunction with a V-primer adapter. Amplification of the isolated mRNA used in vitro transcription. TCRdb reprocessed the reads with MiXCR, giving one entry per CDR3 protein. The profile covers 45,000 or so distinct CDR3 sequences, with less than 30% appearing a single time and over 9.5% taken by the ten largest.

A few counts support this clonotype. The specimen was PBMCs, collected after low-dose radiotherapy plus immunotherapy. This clonotype originated in a male donor with prostate cancer. The rearrangement uses TRBV12-3 or TRBV12-4 and TRBJ1-2; 7 bases align to TRBD1. The CDR3 DNA follows: TGTGCCAGCAGTTCACCGACAGGGTATGGCTACACCTTC. Protein sequence: CASSSPTGYGYTF.